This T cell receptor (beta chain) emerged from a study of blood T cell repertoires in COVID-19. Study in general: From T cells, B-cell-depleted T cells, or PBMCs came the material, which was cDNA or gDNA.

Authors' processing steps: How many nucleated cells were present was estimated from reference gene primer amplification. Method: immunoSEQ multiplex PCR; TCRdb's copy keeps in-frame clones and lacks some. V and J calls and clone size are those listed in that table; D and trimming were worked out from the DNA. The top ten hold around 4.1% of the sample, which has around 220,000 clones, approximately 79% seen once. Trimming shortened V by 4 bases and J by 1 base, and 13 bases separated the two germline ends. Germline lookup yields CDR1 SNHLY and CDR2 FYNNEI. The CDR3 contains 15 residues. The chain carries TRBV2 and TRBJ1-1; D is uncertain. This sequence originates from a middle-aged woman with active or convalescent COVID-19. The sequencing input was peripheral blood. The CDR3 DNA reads TGTGCCAGCAGTGTCCCGTCAAACAAGAACACTGAAGCTTTCTTT. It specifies CASSVPSNKNTEAFF.